What follows are 9 T cell receptor beta chains derived from one specimen sequenced in a study of T cells in localized non-small cell lung cancer. Method: immunoSEQ multiplex PCR; TCRdb's copy keeps in-frame clones and lacks some. The table lists roughly 72,000 clones, 70% to 90% of them singletons, with 20% to 25% in the top ten. Sample: peripheral blood, taken before any cancer treatment. These receptors originate from a male donor aged 60 or older with stage III squamous cell lung carcinoma.

The V gene is TRBV19, the J gene TRBJ1-6; D unclear. The V gene lost 6 bases and the J gene lost 5 bases, with 17 bases spanning the gap. The V gene's germline CDR1 is LNHDA and CDR2 SQIVND (reference sequence). The CDR3 covers 16 residues. CDR3 DNA: TGTGCCAGTAGATTCAGCCCGGGGTCCGATAATTCACCCCTCCACTTT. This encodes CASRFSPGSDNSPLHF.

J is TRBJ2-1 and V is TRBV18; D may be TRBD2 (7 bases). This CDR3 spans 14 amino acids. The germline gives CDR1 KGHSH, CDR2 LQKENI. V was clipped by 3 bases and J by 10 bases, with 16 bases between them. CDR3: CASSPPGGAGEQFF. As DNA, the CDR3 is TGTGCCAGCTCACCCCCTGGGGGGGCTGGGGAGCAGTTCTTC.

The chain recombines TRBV29-1 with TRBJ1-6, with a tentative D call TRBD1 (5 bases). CDR1 is SQVTM, CDR2 ANQGSEA, per germline. The CDR3 covers 16 residues. V shed 8 bases and J shed 1 base, with 18 bases lying between them. This CDR3 is CSLRDPRASYNSPLHF. The CDR3 DNA follows: TGCAGCTTACGGGACCCTCGGGCGTCCTATAATTCACCCCTCCACTTT.

The chain has TRBV23-1 and TRBJ2-3, with 7 bases aligning to TRBD1. TRBV23-1 is an ORF for which the function is uncertain. J gave up 5 bases and V 4 bases, and 15 bases lay outside the gene matches. This CDR3 has 17 amino acids. CDR3 region: CASSRPRQGPRKDTQYF. CDR3 nucleotides: TGCGCCAGCAGTCGCCCGAGACAGGGCCCTAGGAAAGATACGCAGTATTTT.

This clone has just a few counts. V gene TRBV2 combines with J gene TRBJ1-2; D gene uncertain. Germline CDR1 SNHLY, CDR2 FYNNEI. Between the trimmed V and J ends, which lost 1 base and 0 bases, there was a span of 9 bases. This CDR3 is built from 15 residues. The CDR3 DNA is TGTGCCAGCAGTGAAGTGAGCTTGGCTAACTATGGCTACACCTTC. It codes for CASSEVSLANYGYTF.

The chain is built from TRBV5-1 and TRBJ1-6; D not resolved. The CDR3 totals 14 residues. Trimming stripped 3 bases from V and 7 bases from J, with 11 bases between. The germline V gene has CDR1 SGHRS and CDR2 YFSETQ. The CDR3 DNA sequence: TGCGCCAGCAGCTCGATTTTAGGGAATTCACCCCTCCACTTT. Protein product: CASSSILGNSPLHF. Full variable domain (outside the CDR3, taken from reference TRBV5-1 and TRBJ1-6): KAGVTQTPRYLIKTRGQQVTLSCSPISGHRSVSWYQQTPGQGLQFLFEYFSETQRNKGNFPGRFSGRQFSNSRSEMNVSTLELGDSALYLCASSSILGNSPLHFGNGTRLTVT.

The rearrangement links TRBV4-1 to TRBJ1-1; the D is unclear. The CDR3 is made up of 16 amino acids. CDR1 and CDR2 from the germline V gene are MGHRA and YSYEKL. The V and J ends lost 0 bases and 3 bases respectively, with 14 bases between them. The chain's CDR3 is CASSQDQPASDTEAFF. The DNA for the CDR3 is TGCGCCAGCAGCCAAGATCAACCGGCATCGGACACTGAAGCTTTCTTT.

The chain is built from TRBV28 and TRBJ1-4; 10 nucleotides match TRBD1. The V gene's germline CDR1 is MDHEN and CDR2 SYDVKM. V shed 6 bases, J shed 8 bases, and the junction held 9 bases outside the gene matches. This CDR3 comprises 15 residues. In DNA form, the CDR3 reads TGTGCCAGCAGCCCCAGCGGGACAGGGGAAGAAAAACTGTTTTTT. Residues: CASSPSGTGEEKLFF.

The chain links TRBV5-4 to TRBJ1-3; TRBD1 might be the D (6 bases). Germline loops: CDR1 SGHNT, CDR2 YYREEE (reference sequence). The V gene lost 4 bases and the J gene lost 2 bases, with 10 bases spanning the gap. The length of the CDR3 is 14 residues. CDR3 nucleotide sequence: TGTGCCAGCAGCCGACAGGATGCTGGAAACACCATATATTTT. Translating gives CASSRQDAGNTIYF.